The 30 T cell receptor beta chains below come from one sample, sequenced in a study of post-analysis software for immune sequencing data. TCR beta libraries were prepared from cDNA with unique molecular identifiers. Each CDR3 protein gets one entry after TCRdb re-called the PCR reads with MiXCR. Among approximately 690,000 distinct CDR3 sequences listed, around 60% were seen once. Their antigens are not known. Study findings and constraints: There were four or five TRBV segments more frequent in patients than controls, and TRBV5-6, TRBV5-1 and TRBV20-1 were among them.

Sequencing used blood. All receptors come from a girl aged 2-10 years with multiple sclerosis.

This clonotype was counted between two and nine times. The chain carries TRBV27 and TRBJ2-1, with TRBD2 identical over 9 bases. Trimming cost V 5 bases and J 5 bases; bases outside gene matches: 13. CDR3 length: 17 residues. Germline assignment: CDR1 MNHEY and CDR2 SMNVEV (reference sequence). CDR3 loop: CASSRQGGTSFHNEQFF. The CDR3 DNA sequence: TGTGCCAGCAGTCGACAGGGCGGGACTAGCTTTCACAATGAGCAGTTCTTC.

The genes are TRBV20-1 and TRBJ1-1, with TRBD1 as a possible D gene (6 bases). Per the germline V gene, CDR1 is DFQATT and CDR2 is SNEGSKA (reference sequence). The CDR3 contains 19 residues. V lost 0 bases, J lost 5 bases, and 28 bases lay in between. The CDR3 is CSARDPGASAAWVVTEAFF. The CDR3, as DNA: TGCAGTGCTAGAGATCCGGGGGCGTCGGCGGCCTGGGTGGTTACTGAAGCTTTCTTT.

The DNA for the CDR3 is TGCGCCAGCAGCCAAGGGGACGGGATCTACGAGCAGTACTTC. Protein product: CASSQGDGIYEQYF. The chain combines TRBV4-1 with TRBJ2-7, with D perhaps given as TRBD1 or TRBD2 (5 bases each). The ends were cut back, 1 base at V and 3 bases at J, with 10 bases in the middle. The CDR3 contains 14 residues. CDR1 and CDR2 from the germline V gene are MGHRA and YSYEKL.

This clonotype came up a few times. Compared with germline, one end of the junction differs, possibly owing to a read error. This sequence joins TRBV15 and TRBJ2-3; D unresolved. Per the germline V gene, CDR1 is LNHNV and CDR2 is YYDKDF (reference sequence). This CDR3 is 13 amino acids long. CDR3 region: CAARKLSTDTQYF. CDR3 sequence (DNA): TGTGCCGCCAGAAAACTTAGCACAGATACGCAGTATTTT.

This chain uses TRBV5-1 with TRBJ2-5, with a tentative D call TRBD2 (6 bases). The germline V gene has CDR1 SGHRS and CDR2 YFSETQ. V shed 5 bases and J shed 5 bases, with 16 bases lying between them. This CDR3 is built from 14 residues. DNA of the CDR3: TGCGCCAGCAGGGGACCAGCCGCGGGGGAGACCCAGTACTTC. Translating gives CASRGPAAGETQYF.

This rearrangement joins TRBV7-2 to TRBJ1-2; 11 nucleotides line up with TRBD1. The CDR3 totals 17 residues. Germline lookup yields CDR1 SGHTA and CDR2 FQGNSA. J lost 4 bases, V lost 2 bases, and 9 bases had no gene match. The CDR3 DNA sequence: TGTGCCAGCAGCTTACGTCCCGGACAGGGGGCAACCTATGGCTACACCTTC. This encodes CASSLRPGQGATYGYTF.

The chain recombines TRBV29-1 with TRBJ2-7, with no clear D. This CDR3 comprises 11 residues. Trimming removed 7 bases at V and 0 bases at J, with 7 bases between. Germline lookup yields CDR1 SQVTM and CDR2 ANQGSEA. The CDR3 loop reads CSAGRSYEQYF. The CDR3 DNA sequence: TGCAGCGCCGGCCGCTCCTACGAGCAGTACTTC.

This clonotype has just a few counts. This chain uses TRBV4-2 with TRBJ2-3; the match to TRBD2 covers 9 bases. This CDR3 has 17 residues. The J segment lost 6 bases and the V segment lost 0 bases, leaving 10 bases of the junction unmatched. From germline, CDR1 is LGHNA and CDR2 YNFKEQ. Here the CDR3 reads CASSQDIVTSGADTQYF. The CDR3 DNA follows: TGTGCCAGCAGCCAAGATATCGTGACTAGCGGAGCGGATACGCAGTATTTT.

This clonotype has just one count. The CDR3 DNA follows: TGTGCCAGCAGTCGCCCGCCAGAGATCGGCAATGAGCAGTACTTC. Amino acids: CASSRPPEIGNEQYF. This chain joins TRBV7-2 and TRBJ2-7; D uncertain. V lost 6 bases and J 7 bases, leaving 22 bases between the germline ends. CDR1 and CDR2 from the germline V gene are SGHTA and FQGNSA. The CDR3 is 15 residues long. The full variable domain, in which reference TRBV7-2 and TRBJ2-7 provide the parts outside the CDR3, is GAGVSQSPSNKVTEKGKDVELRCDPISGHTALYWYRQSLGQGLEFLIYFQGNSAPDKSGLPSDRFSAERTGGSVSTLTIQRTQQEDSAVYLCASSRPPEIGNEQYFGPGTRLTVT.

The CDR3 region has the DNA TGTGCCAGCAGCTTAAATCACAGGAGCTATGGCTACACCTTC. Translated, it gives CASSLNHRSYGYTF. This chain uses TRBV7-8 with TRBJ1-2; perhaps TRBD1 as D (5 bases). Per the germline V gene, CDR1 is SGHVS and CDR2 is FQNEAQ. Trimming shortened V by 2 bases and J by 4 bases, and 11 bases separated the two germline ends. The CDR3 contains 14 residues.

This chain links TRBV27 with TRBJ2-1; unclear D gene. The V gene's germline CDR1 is MNHEY and CDR2 SMNVEV (reference sequence). V gave up 8 bases and J gave up 9 bases, with 20 bases separating them. There are 14 residues in the CDR3. The CDR3 coding sequence is TGTGCCAGCGGATCCTACCCCCCCTGGGGTGAGCAGTTCTTC. Its translation: CASGSYPPWGEQFF.

The chain recombines TRBV20-1 with TRBJ1-5; no clear D. With 0 bases removed from V and 1 base from J, the gap between germline ends came to 7 bases. CDR1 is DFQATT, CDR2 SNEGSKA, per germline (reference sequence). The CDR3 runs to 14 residues. The chain's CDR3 is CSARDYTSNQPQHF. The CDR3 coding sequence is TGCAGTGCTAGAGATTATACGAGCAATCAGCCCCAGCATTTT.

This rearrangement joins TRBV12-3 or TRBV12-4 to TRBJ1-2, with 9 bases identical to TRBD1. This CDR3 comprises 14 residues. CDR3 protein: CSGDRAIFSGGYTF. CDR3 DNA: TGTTCGGGGGACAGGGCCATATTTAGCGGTGGCTACACCTTC.

This clonotype was seen a handful of times. This chain connects TRBV3-1 to TRBJ2-5, with TRBD1 matching 8 bases. This CDR3 comprises 14 residues. Germline V gene lookup returns CDR1 LGHDT and CDR2 YNNKEL (reference sequence). V dropped 3 bases and J dropped 5; count of bases not matched to a gene: 5. CDR3 region: CASSQPGGGETQYF. The CDR3 bases are TGTGCCAGCAGCCAGCCAGGGGGCGGGGAGACCCAGTACTTC.

This chain joins TRBV5-1 and TRBJ2-3; the D gene is possibly TRBD1 (5 bases). Trimming stripped 7 bases from V and 4 bases from J, with 19 bases between. The CDR3 runs to 15 residues. CDR1 is SGHRS, CDR2 YFSETQ, per germline. CDR3 region: CASSPQPTGPDTQYF. The CDR3 DNA sequence: TGCGCCAGCTCCCCTCAACCAACAGGTCCAGATACGCAGTATTTT. Combining the CDR3 with reference TRBV5-1 and TRBJ2-3 gives the whole variable domain KAGVTQTPRYLIKTRGQQVTLSCSPISGHRSVSWYQQTPGQGLQFLFEYFSETQRNKGNFPGRFSGRQFSNSRSEMNVSTLELGDSALYLCASSPQPTGPDTQYFGPGTRLTVL.

This clonotype was seen a handful of times. The chain is built from TRBV20-1 and TRBJ2-5, with unresolved D. CDR1 DFQATT and CDR2 SNEGSKA come from the germline V gene (reference sequence). The CDR3 length is 18 residues. V shed 4 bases and J shed 1 base, with 25 bases lying between them. DNA of the CDR3: TGCAGTGCTACCTCTAGTAGGGTAGGGTGGACGAGCCAAGAGACCCAGTACTTC. This encodes CSATSSRVGWTSQETQYF.

This clonotype was counted a few times. The rearrangement joins TRBV28 to TRBJ1-2; 10 positions match TRBD1. V shed 4 bases, J shed 4 bases, and the junction held 3 bases outside the gene matches. Germline V lookup: CDR1 MDHEN, CDR2 SYDVKM. The CDR3 covers 14 residues. CDR3 region: CASSSGTGAYGYTF. The DNA for the CDR3 is TGTGCCAGCAGTTCCGGGACAGGGGCCTATGGCTACACCTTC.

The rearrangement links TRBV20-1 to TRBJ2-7; unclear D gene. This CDR3 is 13 amino acids long. V lost 0 bases and J lost 3, with 9 bases in between. From germline, CDR1 is DFQATT and CDR2 SNEGSKA (reference sequence). CDR3 loop: CSARESDGYEQYF. The CDR3 DNA reads TGCAGTGCTAGAGAGTCGGACGGCTACGAGCAGTACTTC.

This chain uses TRBV4-1 with TRBJ2-4, with D possibly matching TRBD2 (5 bases). The germline V gene encodes CDR1 MGHRA and CDR2 YSYEKL. The CDR3 sequence is 15 residues long. V was cut by 1 base and J by 8 bases, with 15 bases left in between. CDR3 sequence: CASSQGEGHGDIQYF. In DNA form, the CDR3 reads TGCGCCAGCAGCCAAGGGGAAGGGCACGGGGACATTCAGTACTTC.

CDR3 in DNA: TGCGCCAGCAGCGGGAACGGGGGTCGTGAGCAGTTCTTC. Its translation: CASSGNGGREQFF. This chain connects TRBV5-1 to TRBJ2-1; a weak D match, TRBD2 (6 bases). The CDR3 extends over 13 amino acids. The V and J ends lost 4 bases and 9 bases respectively, with 14 bases between them. CDR1 and CDR2 from the germline V gene are SGHRS and YFSETQ.

The genes are TRBV10-3 and TRBJ1-2; 9 bases fit TRBD1. The CDR3 has 12 amino acids. V was pared by 4 bases and J by 8 bases, with 2 bases of the junction left unmatched. From germline, CDR1 is ENHRY and CDR2 SYGVKD. CDR3: CAISGTGGGYTF. DNA for the CDR3: TGTGCCATCAGTGGAACAGGGGGCGGCTACACCTTC.

The CDR3 protein is CASSEMGGTSGTDTQYF. For the CDR3, the DNA is TGTGCCAGCAGTGAAATGGGGGGGACTAGCGGCACAGATACGCAGTATTTT. The rearrangement joins TRBV6-1 to TRBJ2-3; 10 nucleotides agree with TRBD2. V trimming: 2 bases; J trimming: 1 base; junction bases outside the gene matches: 6. There are 17 residues in the CDR3. In germline, CDR1 is MNHNS, CDR2 SASEGT.

V and J are TRBV12-3 or TRBV12-4 and TRBJ2-7; D might be TRBD1 (6 bases). The J call may be in error: the DNA end matches TRBJ2-4 better. This CDR3 has 14 residues. The CDR3 DNA reads TGTGCCAGCACCACCTTAGACAGGCAAAACATTCAGTACTTC. Encoded protein: CASTTLDRQNIQYF.

J is TRBJ2-1 and V is TRBV2; D not resolved. Trimming stripped 3 bases from V and 6 bases from J, with 15 bases between. Germline CDR1 SNHLY, CDR2 FYNNEI. CDR3 length: 15 residues. The CDR3 protein is CASSEFSPSSNEQFF. CDR3 DNA: TGTGCCAGCAGTGAGTTCAGCCCCAGCAGCAATGAGCAGTTCTTC.

The V and J genes are TRBV27 and TRBJ1-4; 8 bases are a match to TRBD1. This CDR3 comprises 16 residues. Germline lookup yields CDR1 MNHEY and CDR2 SMNVEV (reference sequence). J was trimmed by 8 bases and V by 5 bases; bases with no gene match: 13. CDR3 region: CASSPVYRGIGEKLFF. The CDR3 DNA reads TGTGCCAGCAGTCCCGTATACAGGGGGATTGGAGAAAAACTGTTTTTT.

The chain recombines TRBV29-1 with TRBJ2-4; D may be TRBD1 or TRBD2 (5 bases each). CDR1 SQVTM and CDR2 ANQGSEA come from the germline V gene. This CDR3 comprises 13 residues. V was cut by 4 bases and J by 13 bases, with 20 bases left in between. This CDR3 is CSVASGGLGEQYF. CDR3 nucleotides: TGCAGCGTTGCAAGCGGCGGCTTAGGGGAGCAGTACTTC.

This clonotype occurred once. The genes are TRBV12-3 or TRBV12-4 and TRBJ1-1; D ambiguous. V lost 3 bases to trimming and J lost 0 bases, with 5 bases between them. The CDR3 length is 13 residues. The CDR3 is CASSFLVNTEAFF. As DNA, the CDR3 is TGTGCCAGCAGTTTCCTCGTGAACACTGAAGCTTTCTTT.

V usage is TRBV29-1 and J usage is TRBJ2-7; TRBD1 matches at 8 bases. The tail of the sequence fits TRBJ2-5 better, so the J call may be wrong. The CDR3 contains 12 residues. Germline-derived CDR1 and CDR2 are SQVTM and ANQGSEA. This chain's CDR3 is CSVTDRAETQYF. The CDR3 region has the DNA TGCAGCGTCACGGACAGGGCCGAGACCCAGTACTTC.

This clonotype has only a few counts. This sequence joins TRBV20-1 and TRBJ1-2; D remains ambiguous. This CDR3 is built from 11 residues. Per the germline V gene, CDR1 is DFQATT and CDR2 is SNEGSKA (reference sequence). With 6 bases removed from V and 2 bases from J, the gap between germline ends came to 7 bases. The CDR3 bases are TGCAGTGCCACAGCGAACTATGGCTACACCTTC. Translated, it gives CSATANYGYTF.

The J gene is TRBJ2-7, the V gene TRBV20-1; D is tentatively TRBD1 or TRBD2 (5 bases each). Trimming took 5 bases from V and 3 from J, leaving 11 bases between them. CDR3 size: 12 residues. Germline values: CDR1 DFQATT, CDR2 SNEGSKA (reference sequence). The CDR3 here is CSAHRDDYEQYF. CDR3 DNA sequence: TGCAGTGCTCACCGGGACGACTACGAGCAGTACTTC.